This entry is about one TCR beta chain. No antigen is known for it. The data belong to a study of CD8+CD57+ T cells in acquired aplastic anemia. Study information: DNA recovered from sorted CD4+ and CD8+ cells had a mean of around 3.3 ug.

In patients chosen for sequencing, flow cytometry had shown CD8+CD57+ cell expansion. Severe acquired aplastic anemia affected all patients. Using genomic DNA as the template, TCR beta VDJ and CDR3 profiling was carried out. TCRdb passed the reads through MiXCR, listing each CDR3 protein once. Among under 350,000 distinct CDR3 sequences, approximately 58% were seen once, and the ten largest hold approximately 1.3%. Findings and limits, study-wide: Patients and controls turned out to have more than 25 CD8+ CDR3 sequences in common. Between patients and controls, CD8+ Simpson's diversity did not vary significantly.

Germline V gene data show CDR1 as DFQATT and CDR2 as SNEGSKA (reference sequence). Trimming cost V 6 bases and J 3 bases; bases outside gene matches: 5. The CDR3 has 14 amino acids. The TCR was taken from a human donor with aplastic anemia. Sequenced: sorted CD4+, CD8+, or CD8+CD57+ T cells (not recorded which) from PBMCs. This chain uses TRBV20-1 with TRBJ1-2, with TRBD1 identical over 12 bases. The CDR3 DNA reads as TGCAGTGCAAGGGACAGGGGGCGCGACTATGGCTACACCTTC. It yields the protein CSARDRGRDYGYTF.